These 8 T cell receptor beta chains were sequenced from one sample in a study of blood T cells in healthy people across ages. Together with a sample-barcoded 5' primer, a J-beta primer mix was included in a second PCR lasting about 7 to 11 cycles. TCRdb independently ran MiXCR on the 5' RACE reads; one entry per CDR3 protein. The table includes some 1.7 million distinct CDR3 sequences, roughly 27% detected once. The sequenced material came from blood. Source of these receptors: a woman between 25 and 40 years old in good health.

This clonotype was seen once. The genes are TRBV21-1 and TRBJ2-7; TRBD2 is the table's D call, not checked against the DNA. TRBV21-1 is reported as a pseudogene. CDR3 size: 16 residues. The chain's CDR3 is CASSKRFLAGVDEQYF. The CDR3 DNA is TGTGCCAGCAGCAAAAGGTTCCTAGCGGGAGTCGATGAGCAGTACTTC.

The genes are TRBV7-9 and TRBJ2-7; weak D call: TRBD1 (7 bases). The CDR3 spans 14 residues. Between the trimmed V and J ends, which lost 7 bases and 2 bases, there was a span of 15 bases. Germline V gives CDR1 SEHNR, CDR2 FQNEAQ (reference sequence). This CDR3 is CASTPGGTAYEQYF. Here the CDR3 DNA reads TGTGCCAGCACTCCGGGCGGGACAGCCTACGAGCAGTACTTC. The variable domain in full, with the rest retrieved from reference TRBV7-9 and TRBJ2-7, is DTGVSQNPRHKITKRGQNVTFRCDPISEHNRLYWYRQTLGQGPEFLTYFQNEAQLEKSRLLSDRFSAERPKGSFSTLEIQRTEQGDSAMYLCASTPGGTAYEQYFGPGTRLTVT.

CDR3 coding DNA: TGTGCCAGCAGACATACAAGAGTTGGGGCAGATACGCAGTATTTT. Translation gives CASRHTRVGADTQYF. The chain has TRBV12-3 or TRBV12-4 and TRBJ2-3; D is unresolved. Trimming left V 6 bases short and J 4 bases short, with 17 bases between. This CDR3 has 15 residues.

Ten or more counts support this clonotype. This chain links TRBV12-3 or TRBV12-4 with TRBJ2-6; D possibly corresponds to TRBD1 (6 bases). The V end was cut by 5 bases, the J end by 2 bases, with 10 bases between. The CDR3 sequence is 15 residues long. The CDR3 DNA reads TGTGCCAGCAGTATAACAGGGACTGGGGCCAACGTCCTGACTTTC. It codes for CASSITGTGANVLTF.

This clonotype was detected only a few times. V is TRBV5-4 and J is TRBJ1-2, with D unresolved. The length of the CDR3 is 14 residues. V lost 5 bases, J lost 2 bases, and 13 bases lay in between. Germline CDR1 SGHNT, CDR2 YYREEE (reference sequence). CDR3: CASSPSIGNYGYTF. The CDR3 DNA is TGTGCCAGCAGTCCCAGTATCGGGAACTATGGCTACACCTTC.

In DNA, the CDR3 is TGCAGTGCTGAGGGGGACTTAATGATGAATCAGCCCCAGCATTTT. As protein: CSAEGDLMMNQPQHF. V and J are TRBV20-1 and TRBJ1-5; D might be TRBD1 (6 bases). The V end was cut by 5 bases, the J end by 4 bases, with 18 bases between. This CDR3 spans 15 amino acids. Germline loops: CDR1 DFQATT, CDR2 SNEGSKA (reference sequence).

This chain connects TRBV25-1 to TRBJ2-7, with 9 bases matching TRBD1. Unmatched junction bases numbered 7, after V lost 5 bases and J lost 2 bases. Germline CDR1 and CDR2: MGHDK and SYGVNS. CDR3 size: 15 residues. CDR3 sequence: CASSSGTGIPYEQYF. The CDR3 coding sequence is TGTGCCAGCAGTTCCGGGACAGGGATCCCCTACGAGCAGTACTTC.

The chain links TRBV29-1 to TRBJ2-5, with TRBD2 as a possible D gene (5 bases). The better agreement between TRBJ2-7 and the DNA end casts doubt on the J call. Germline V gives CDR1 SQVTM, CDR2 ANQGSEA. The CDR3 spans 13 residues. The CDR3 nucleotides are TGCAGCGTTGGAGGGAATACCAGGCACGAGCAGTACTTC. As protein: CSVGGNTRHEQYF.